This is a list of T cell receptor beta chains from one sample in a study of CXCR3-negative and CXCR3-positive naive CD8 T cells. TCRdb reprocessed the 5' RACE reads, with one entry per CDR3 protein and no DNA. Here the sample table reports 55,000 to 70,000 distinct CDR3 sequences. The sample was naive CXCR3+ CD8+ T cells from blood. The receptors shown here come from a human donor in good health. Some clones in this sample may be carry-over from other donors' samples. Each CDR3 is given with its conserved first and last residue. Fields, in order: V gene, CDR3 length, clone size, J gene, CDR3 protein. Rows give clone size only sometimes, using once, few, many, or a class for an expanded clone.

>TRBV19|15|NA|TRBJ1-6
CASSIDPAEDSPLHF
>TRBV20-1|15|NA|TRBJ1-2
CSARDFGAGTEGYTF
>TRBV12-3/TRBV12-4|12|NA|TRBJ1-3
CASRLSTVDEGF
>TRBV5-1|15|NA|TRBJ1-1
CASSLVPGGNTEAFF
>TRBV29-1|13|NA|TRBJ1-2
CSVLTRDNYGYTF
>TRBV4-3|15|NA|TRBJ2-7
CASSQVRGQNYEQYF
>TRBV7-9|16|NA|TRBJ2-7
CASSSGLAGGPSEQYF
>TRBV29-1|11|NA|TRBJ1-2
CSTPDRVGYTF
>TRBV9|14|NA|TRBJ2-2
CASSEGMNTGELFF
>TRBV5-1|18|NA|TRBJ2-5
CASSLEGGRSKGQETQYF
>TRBV12-3/TRBV12-4|13|NA|TRBJ2-7
CASMLGPGYEQYF
>TRBV12-3/TRBV12-4|14|NA|TRBJ2-7
CASSAAGGTYEQYF
>TRBV29-1|13|NA|TRBJ1-4
CSVVGGTNEKLFF
>TRBV7-6|16|NA|TRBJ2-3
CASTMGDFLASDTQYF
>TRBV6-6|13|NA|TRBJ1-4
CAGQGQNDEKLFF
>TRBV29-1|15|NA|TRBJ2-7
CSVEGYRDRTYEQYF
>TRBV30|14|NA|TRBJ1-2
CAWSAQGKGYGYTF
>TRBV29-1|11|NA|TRBJ2-4
CSVRDRNIQYF
>TRBV7-2|15|NA|TRBJ2-2
CASSLRQGDAGELFF
>TRBV4-1|14|NA|TRBJ2-1
CASSHPLMDNEQFF
>TRBV6-2/TRBV6-3|14|NA|TRBJ2-2
CASSRYRSTGELFF
>TRBV20-1|17|NA|TRBJ2-1
CSARDRQGGTFYNEQFF
>TRBV25-1|16|NA|TRBJ2-5
CASSEFWLGDQETQYF
>TRBV10-2|13|NA|TRBJ2-1
CASSESGVSEQFF
>TRBV5-6|15|NA|TRBJ1-1
CASSELYRENTEAFF
>TRBV4-2|16|NA|TRBJ2-2
CASSQYASGNTGELFF
>TRBV6-5|14|NA|TRBJ2-7
CASSPDREYYEQYF
>TRBV12-3/TRBV12-4|13|NA|TRBJ1-5
CASSLPGRQPQHF
>TRBV27|15|NA|TRBJ1-2
CASSLNAGANYGYTF
>TRBV5-4|15|NA|TRBJ2-3
CASSFQGTGTDTQYF
>TRBV9|15|NA|TRBJ2-3
CASSAREEVTDTQYF
>TRBV7-2|15|NA|TRBJ2-7
CASSLAPGASYEQYF
>TRBV20-1|14|NA|TRBJ2-7
CSARGGASSYEQYF
>TRBV7-9|15|NA|TRBJ1-1
CASSSRQAMNTEAFF
>TRBV4-3|14|NA|TRBJ1-1
CASSHPDRVGEAFF
>TRBV5-1|15|NA|TRBJ2-3
CASSLLSGHTDTQYF
>TRBV28|14|NA|TRBJ2-3
CASSLAGRTDTQYF
>TRBV9|14|NA|TRBJ1-2
CASSTRGGLYGYTF
>TRBV7-8|16|NA|TRBJ2-7
CASSYHPGQGAEEQYF
>TRBV20-1|13|NA|TRBJ1-1
CSARAWATTEAFF
>TRBV4-3|15|NA|TRBJ1-1
CASSPSSGGRTEAFF
>TRBV6-2/TRBV6-3|16|medium-sized|TRBJ1-5
CASSLPDLTGDQPQHF
>TRBV28|15|NA|TRBJ2-1
CASRPGQGIWNEQFF
>TRBV27|15|NA|TRBJ2-7
CASTPWGGAIHEQYF
>TRBV7-3|18|NA|TRBJ2-5
CASSFLGQRTPREETQYF
>TRBV2|15|NA|TRBJ2-7
CASSEPARDDYEQYF
>TRBV7-6|13|NA|TRBJ2-7
CASSLGQAGEQYF